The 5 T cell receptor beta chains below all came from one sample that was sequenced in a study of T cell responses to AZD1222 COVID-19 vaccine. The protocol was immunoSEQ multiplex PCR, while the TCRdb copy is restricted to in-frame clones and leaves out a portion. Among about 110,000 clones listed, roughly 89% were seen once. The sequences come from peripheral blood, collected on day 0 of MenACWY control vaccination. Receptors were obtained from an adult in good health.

CDR3 nucleotides: TGTGCCAGCAGCCAGGGCAGCCTGTCTCAGCCCCAGCATTTT. Its translation is CASSQGSLSQPQHF. V gene TRBV3-1 (or the pseudogene TRBV3-2) combines with J gene TRBJ1-5; D is uncertain. Germline CDR1 reads LGHDT; CDR2 reads YNNKEL (reference sequence). The CDR3 has 14 residues. V was cut by 3 bases and J by 6 bases, with 12 bases left in between.

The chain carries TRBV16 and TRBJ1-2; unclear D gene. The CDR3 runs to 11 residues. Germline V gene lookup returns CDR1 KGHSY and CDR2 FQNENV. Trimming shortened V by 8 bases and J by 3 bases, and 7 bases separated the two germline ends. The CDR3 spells CASGNYYGYTF. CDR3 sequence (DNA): TGTGCCAGCGGGAATTACTATGGCTACACCTTC.

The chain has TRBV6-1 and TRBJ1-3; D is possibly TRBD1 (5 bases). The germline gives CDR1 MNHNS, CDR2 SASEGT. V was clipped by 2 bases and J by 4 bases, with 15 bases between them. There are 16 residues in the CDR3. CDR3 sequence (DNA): TGTGCCAGCAGTGAAATTGGCAGGGCGGGAGGAAACACCATATATTTT. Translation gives CASSEIGRAGGNTIYF.

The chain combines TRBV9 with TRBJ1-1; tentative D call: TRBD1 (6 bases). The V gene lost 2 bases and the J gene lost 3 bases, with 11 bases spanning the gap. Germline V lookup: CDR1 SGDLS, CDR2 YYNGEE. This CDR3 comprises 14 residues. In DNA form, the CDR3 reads TGTGCCAGCAGCGTCTCCGACAGGTACACTGAAGCTTTCTTT. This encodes CASSVSDRYTEAFF.

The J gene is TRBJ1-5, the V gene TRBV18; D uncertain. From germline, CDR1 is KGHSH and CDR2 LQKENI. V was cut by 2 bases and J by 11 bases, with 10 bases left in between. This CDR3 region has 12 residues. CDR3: CASSPGEGSQHF. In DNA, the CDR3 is TGTGCCAGCTCACCAGGGGAGGGATCCCAGCATTTT.